Below are 25 T cell receptor beta chains sequenced from a single sample in a study of T-cell reconstitution after alpha-beta-depleted transplantation in children. A TCRbeta library incorporating unique molecular identifiers was prepared. TCRdb analysed the PCR reads with MiXCR anew, one entry per CDR3 protein. The sample lists fewer than 1 million distinct CDR3 sequences, 16% occurring once. Here the sequenced sample was PBMCs, mostly from graft donor cells, taken 360 days after TCRalphabeta/CD19-depleted stem cell transplant. Source of these receptors: a male patient between 10 and 17 years old who had a stem cell transplant for acute lymphoblastic leukemia, so the T cells may come from the graft donor.

This clonotype was counted ten times or more. The chain combines TRBV6-5 with TRBJ1-2; 10 bases map to TRBD1. Germline V lookup: CDR1 MNHEY, CDR2 SVGAGI. V was clipped by 7 bases and J by 0 bases; unmatched bases: 5. The CDR3 totals 15 residues. As DNA, the CDR3 is TGTGCCAGCAAATCGGACAGGGGGGCTAACTATGGCTACACCTTC. This encodes CASKSDRGANYGYTF.

This clonotype has more than one count but fewer than ten. The chain uses TRBV9 and TRBJ2-7; D call uncertain. CDR1 and CDR2 from the germline V gene are SGDLS and YYNGEE. There are 12 residues in the CDR3. V was clipped by 0 bases and J by 6 bases, with 7 bases between them. The CDR3 bases are TGTGCCAGCAGCGTAGATCTGTCCGAGCAGTACTTC. Translating it yields CASSVDLSEQYF.

This clonotype was picked up a small number of times. The chain carries TRBV5-1 and TRBJ2-7; 9 bases map to TRBD2. The length of the CDR3 is 16 residues. The V gene's germline CDR1 is SGHRS and CDR2 YFSETQ. The V segment lost 0 bases and the J segment 2 bases; nucleotides outside the gene matches: 6. CDR3 sequence: CASSLAVGLATYEQYF. For the CDR3, the DNA is TGCGCCAGCAGCTTGGCGGTGGGACTAGCCACCTACGAGCAGTACTTC.

This clonotype was picked up a small number of times. The chain links TRBV27 to TRBJ2-2; D is perhaps TRBD1 (5 bases). The CDR3 covers 16 residues. CDR1 and CDR2 (germline): MNHEY, SMNVEV (reference sequence). Between the trimmed V and J ends, which lost 3 bases and 4 bases, there was a span of 15 bases. This CDR3 reads CASSFFQGYGTGELFF. CDR3 sequence (DNA): TGTGCCAGCAGTTTCTTTCAGGGTTACGGCACCGGGGAGCTGTTTTTT.

The CDR3 DNA reads as TGCGCCAGCAGCTTGTACGGCAGGGGGCTCAACACAGATACGCAGTATTTT. It translates to CASSLYGRGLNTDTQYF. The chain couples TRBV5-1 to TRBJ2-3; 8 bases agree with TRBD1. Germline-derived CDR1 and CDR2 are SGHRS and YFSETQ. J was trimmed by 2 bases and V by 1 base; bases with no gene match: 9. The CDR3 contains 17 residues.

This clonotype was counted only a few times. J is TRBJ2-5 and V is TRBV18; D might be TRBD2 (5 bases). The CDR3 spans 14 residues. Germline V gene sequence: CDR1 KGHSH, CDR2 LQKENI. Deletions cut 0 bases from V and 2 bases from J, with 7 bases between. The CDR3 region has the DNA TGTGCCAGCTCACCACCGGAGGTGCAAGAGACCCAGTACTTC. It codes for CASSPPEVQETQYF.

The table lists this clonotype with a few counts. The chain has TRBV20-1 and TRBJ2-3; 8 nucleotides agree with TRBD2. CDR1 is DFQATT and CDR2 is SNEGSKA in the germline V gene (reference sequence). CDR3 length: 12 residues. Unmatched junction bases numbered 0, after V lost 2 bases and J lost 5 bases. CDR3 DNA: TGCAGTGCTAGACTAGCGGGAGATACGCAGTATTTT. The encoded protein is CSARLAGDTQYF.

The V call is TRBV5-1, the J call TRBJ2-1, with TRBD2 matching 7 bases. Germline CDR1 SGHRS, CDR2 YFSETQ. The CDR3 spans 15 residues. With V trimmed by 6 bases and J by 2 bases, 8 bases remained unmatched. For the CDR3, the DNA is TGCGCCAGCATGGAAGGGCTAGCGGCCTACAATGAGCAGTTCTTC. Translation gives CASMEGLAAYNEQFF.

This clonotype was counted only a few times. V and J are TRBV3-1 and TRBJ1-1, with D possibly matching TRBD1 (6 bases). Deletions cut 6 bases from V and 4 bases from J, with 9 bases between. This CDR3 region has 12 residues. Germline loops: CDR1 LGHDT, CDR2 YNNKEL (reference sequence). The CDR3, as DNA: TGTGCCAGCAGGGAGGGGGGCACTGAAGCTTTCTTT. Translation gives CASREGGTEAFF.

This clonotype occurred a few times. This sequence joins TRBV5-1 and TRBJ1-3; no clear D gene. This CDR3 contains 12 residues. The V and J ends lost 3 bases and 5 bases respectively, with 6 bases between them. The germline gives CDR1 SGHRS, CDR2 YFSETQ. The CDR3 here is CASSSFRNTIYF. The CDR3 bases are TGCGCCAGCAGCTCCTTCCGAAACACCATATATTTT.

This clonotype was observed a few times. This chain joins TRBV4-1 and TRBJ1-2; D unresolved. V lost 0 bases, J lost 0 bases, and 5 bases lay in between. Per the germline V gene, CDR1 is MGHRA and CDR2 is YSYEKL. The CDR3 totals 14 residues. CDR3 DNA: TGCGCCAGCAGCCAAGAATCAGCTAACTATGGCTACACCTTC. Translated, it gives CASSQESANYGYTF.

J is TRBJ2-1 and V is TRBV5-1; TRBD1 or TRBD2 may be the D gene (8 bases each). With 3 bases removed from V and 5 bases from J, the gap between germline ends came to 24 bases. CDR3 length: 18 amino acids. From germline, CDR1 is SGHRS and CDR2 YFSETQ. CDR3 sequence: CASSSGQGPGGPNNEQFF. In DNA, the CDR3 is TGCGCCAGCAGCTCCGGACAGGGTCCGGGAGGGCCTAACAATGAGCAGTTCTTC.

This clonotype showed up many times. The chain joins TRBV5-1 to TRBJ2-5; no clear D gene. The CDR3 runs to 14 residues. The V gene lost 2 bases and the J gene lost 5 bases, with 13 bases spanning the gap. The germline V gene encodes CDR1 SGHRS and CDR2 YFSETQ. The CDR3 loop is CASSLDRPPETQYF. The CDR3 region has the DNA TGCGCCAGCAGCTTAGACCGGCCTCCGGAGACCCAGTACTTC. The full variable domain, with the rest looked up from reference TRBV5-1 and TRBJ2-5, is KAGVTQTPRYLIKTRGQQVTLSCSPISGHRSVSWYQQTPGQGLQFLFEYFSETQRNKGNFPGRFSGRQFSNSRSEMNVSTLELGDSALYLCASSLDRPPETQYFGPGTRLLVL.

This clonotype was counted only a few times. The V gene is TRBV14, the J gene TRBJ2-1; TRBD2 matches 11 bases. V lost 4 bases and J lost 1; bases outside the gene matches: 12. The CDR3 has 19 residues. Germline CDR1 is SGHDN and CDR2 is FVKESK. This chain's CDR3 is CASSPPSLAGGTSYNEQFF. The CDR3 DNA is TGTGCCAGCAGCCCCCCTTCGCTAGCGGGGGGAACGTCCTACAATGAGCAGTTCTTC.

The chain carries TRBV23-1 and TRBJ2-5; tentatively, D is TRBD1 (5 bases). TRBV23-1 is noted as an ORF with a role that remains uncertain. Deletions cut 2 bases from V and 0 bases from J, with 10 bases between. This CDR3 has 15 amino acids. CDR3 protein: CASSQPDRDQETQYF. The DNA of the CDR3 is TGCGCCAGCAGTCAACCCGACAGAGACCAAGAGACCCAGTACTTC.

This clonotype was observed a handful of times. The gene calls are TRBV29-1 and TRBJ1-1; the D gene is possibly TRBD1 (5 bases). CDR1 is SQVTM and CDR2 is ANQGSEA in the germline V gene. V lost 4 bases to trimming and J lost 5 bases, with 8 bases between them. The length of the CDR3 is 11 residues. CDR3 in DNA: TGCAGCGTTGGGGGGGGGACTGAAGCTTTCTTT. Protein: CSVGGGTEAFF.

This clonotype showed up just a few times. The rearrangement links TRBV29-1 to TRBJ2-5; the D gene is possibly TRBD2 (6 bases). The ends were cut back, 1 base at V and 5 bases at J, with 14 bases in the middle. Germline values: CDR1 SQVTM, CDR2 ANQGSEA. The CDR3 has 14 amino acids. The CDR3 here is CSVEARGWGETQYF. The DNA for the CDR3 is TGCAGCGTTGAAGCTCGGGGGTGGGGGGAGACCCAGTACTTC.

The chain uses TRBV14 and TRBJ2-7, with 7 nucleotides matching TRBD1. The trim removed 4 bases at V and 2 bases at J, leaving 17 bases unmatched. Germline V CDR1 and CDR2: SGHDN, FVKESK. The CDR3 spans 18 residues. In DNA form, the CDR3 reads TGTGCCAGCAGCCCCCGGGTGTTTTCAAGGGGGCGCCCCTACGAGCAGTACTTC. The encoded protein is CASSPRVFSRGRPYEQYF.

V gene TRBV14 combines with J gene TRBJ2-7; 9 bases are a match to TRBD1. Germline V gene data show CDR1 as SGHDN and CDR2 as FVKESK. The CDR3 spans 16 residues. V shed 4 bases and J 2 bases; nucleotides not matched to a gene: 9. The CDR3 is CASSPTGGTPPYEQYF. The DNA of the CDR3 is TGTGCCAGCAGCCCTACAGGGGGCACCCCCCCCTACGAGCAGTACTTC.

The J gene is TRBJ2-1, the V gene TRBV4-2; D tentatively reads TRBD1 or TRBD2 (5 bases each). CDR1 and CDR2 (germline): LGHNA, YNFKEQ. The CDR3 is 14 residues long. V was cut by 0 bases and J by 6 bases, with 9 bases left in between. The CDR3 loop is CASSQDLRGNEQFF. CDR3 DNA sequence: TGTGCCAGCAGCCAAGATCTGAGGGGCAATGAGCAGTTCTTC.

This clonotype was detected a few times. The chain recombines TRBV7-9 with TRBJ2-7; D gene unclear. The CDR3 consists of 16 residues. Trimming cost V 5 bases and J 0 bases, with 17 bases left between them. Germline V gene sequence: CDR1 SEHNR, CDR2 FQNEAQ (reference sequence). CDR3 DNA: TGTGCCAGCAGCCCTAGAGTAGGGCAGAGCTCCTACGAGCAGTACTTC. This sequence encodes CASSPRVGQSSYEQYF.

This chain joins TRBV7-2 and TRBJ2-3; TRBD2 matches at 8 bases. This CDR3 is 16 amino acids long. CDR1 is SGHTA and CDR2 is FQGNSA in the germline V gene. J gave up 1 base and V 4 bases, and 7 bases lay outside the gene matches. CDR3 region: CASSSPGGGGTDTQYF. CDR3 bases: TGTGCCAGCAGCTCCCCGGGGGGGGGAGGCACAGATACGCAGTATTTT.

In nucleotides, the CDR3 is TGCAGTGCCTCTAACAGGGTCTGGGGTGGCTACACCTTC. Residues: CSASNRVWGGYTF. V and J are TRBV20-1 and TRBJ1-2, with D perhaps matching TRBD1 (6 bases). V gave up 6 bases and J gave up 7 bases, with 18 bases separating them. The CDR3 has 13 amino acids. In germline, CDR1 is DFQATT, CDR2 SNEGSKA (reference sequence).

On this clonotype: This could be a read error, since a much larger clone is one nucleotide away. This chain uses TRBV12-3 or TRBV12-4 with TRBJ2-5; the D gene is possibly TRBD2 (5 bases). V lost 7 bases and J 6 bases, leaving 12 bases between the germline ends. CDR3 length: 12 amino acids. CDR3 bases: TGTGCCAGCACCTCTAACGGGAAGACCCAGTACTTC. Protein: CASTSNGKTQYF.

Turning to this clonotype: One end of the junction varies from germline; a read error may be responsible. The chain has TRBV28 and TRBJ2-7, with 15 bases matching TRBD2. Germline CDR1 MDHEN, CDR2 SYDVKM. This CDR3 contains 15 residues. In DNA, the CDR3 is TGTGCCAGCAGCCGCGGGACTAGCGGGAGGAAAGAGCGGTACTTC. This codes for CASSRGTSGRKERYF.